Below, 8 T cell receptor beta chains from the same sample are listed, as sequenced in a study of CD8 T cells in ankylosing spondylitis. Antigens of these TCRs are unknown. TCRdb re-derived calls from the 5' RACE reads in MiXCR, one entry per CDR3 protein. The sample lists roughly 470,000 distinct CDR3 sequences; roughly a quarter were seen once. Regarding the study as a whole: Seemingly distinctive of ankylosing spondylitis blood was a TCR beta motif formed by eight highly homologous variants.

The specimen sequenced was blood, either unsorted or a sorted T cell fraction (not recorded which). All receptors come from a male donor with ankylosing spondylitis.

The chain carries TRBV14 and TRBJ2-2; D is ambiguous. V was clipped by 4 bases and J by 6 bases, with 12 bases between them. The length of the CDR3 is 14 residues. The V gene's germline CDR1 is SGHDN and CDR2 FVKESK. The CDR3 region is CASSRPLGAGELFF. Here the CDR3 DNA reads TGTGCCAGCAGCCGACCCCTTGGTGCCGGGGAGCTGTTTTTT.

This clonotype was seen a few times. V gene TRBV12-3 or TRBV12-4 combines with J gene TRBJ2-3, with D unresolved. Trimming took 3 bases from V and 5 from J, leaving 9 bases between them. The CDR3 sequence is 13 residues long. CDR3 coding DNA: TGTGCCAGCAGTTTCTCCGTGCAAGATACGCAGTATTTT. Its translation: CASSFSVQDTQYF.

This rearrangement joins TRBV27 to TRBJ2-7; TRBD1 matches at 10 bases. The CDR3 totals 16 residues. CDR1 MNHEY and CDR2 SMNVEV come from the germline V gene (reference sequence). With V trimmed by 5 bases and J by 3 bases, 10 bases remained unmatched. The CDR3 region has the DNA TGTGCCAGCAGTCCACGGGACAGGGGCAGCTTCTACGAGCAGTACTTC. Its protein is CASSPRDRGSFYEQYF.

A note on this clonotype: The junction shows a germline mismatch at one end, possibly a read error. V is TRBV20-1 and J is TRBJ1-5; D is unclear. The CDR3 is 12 amino acids. Germline CDR1 DFQATT, CDR2 SNEGSKA (reference sequence). The CDR3 sequence: CSAGESNQPQHF. The CDR3 DNA sequence: TGCAGTGCTGGAGAGAGCAATCAGCCCCAGCATTTT.

The rearrangement uses TRBV20-1 and TRBJ1-2, with a weak D call TRBD1 (6 bases). The CDR3 extends over 14 amino acids. Germline CDR1 and CDR2: DFQATT and SNEGSKA (reference sequence). V shed 1 base and J shed 8 bases, with 17 bases lying between them. Written as DNA, the CDR3 is TGCAGTGCTAGAGGGGGGGGGCCCGGAGGAGGCTACACCTTC. Amino acid sequence: CSARGGGPGGGYTF.

This clonotype was seen only a few times. The CDR3 nucleotides read TGTGCCAGCAGTCCGTGGCAGGCTAGGGAGACCCAGTACTTC. Amino acid sequence: CASSPWQARETQYF. The chain is built from TRBV6-1 and TRBJ2-5; D remains unclear. Germline V gene sequence: CDR1 MNHNS, CDR2 SASEGT. The CDR3 is 14 amino acids. Trimming took 5 bases from V and 5 from J, leaving 15 bases between them.

The chain joins TRBV5-6 to TRBJ1-1, with a possible D match to TRBD1 (6 bases). Germline-derived CDR1 and CDR2 are SGHDT and YYEEEE. V lost 4 bases to trimming and J lost 0 bases, with 10 bases between them. This CDR3 region has 14 residues. The CDR3 sequence: CASSRRTVNTEAFF. The CDR3 coding sequence is TGTGCCAGCAGCCGTCGGACAGTGAACACTGAAGCTTTCTTT.

A few counts support this clonotype. The rearrangement joins TRBV11-2 to TRBJ2-7; 13 positions agree with TRBD2. This CDR3 region has 16 residues. CDR1 and CDR2 (germline): SGHAT, FQNNGV. The V gene end was trimmed by 0 bases and the J gene end by 6 bases; junction bases not matched to a gene: 5. The DNA of the CDR3 is TGTGCCAGCAGCTTAGATCTGGGACTAGCGGGATTCGAGCAGTACTTC. Translating gives CASSLDLGLAGFEQYF. The full variable domain, in which reference TRBV11-2 and TRBJ2-7 provide the parts outside the CDR3, is EAGVAQSPRYKIIEKRQSVAFWCNPISGHATLYWYQQILGQGPKLLIQFQNNGVVDDSQLPKDRFSAERLKGVDSTLKIQPAKLEDSAVYLCASSLDLGLAGFEQYFGPGTRLTVT.